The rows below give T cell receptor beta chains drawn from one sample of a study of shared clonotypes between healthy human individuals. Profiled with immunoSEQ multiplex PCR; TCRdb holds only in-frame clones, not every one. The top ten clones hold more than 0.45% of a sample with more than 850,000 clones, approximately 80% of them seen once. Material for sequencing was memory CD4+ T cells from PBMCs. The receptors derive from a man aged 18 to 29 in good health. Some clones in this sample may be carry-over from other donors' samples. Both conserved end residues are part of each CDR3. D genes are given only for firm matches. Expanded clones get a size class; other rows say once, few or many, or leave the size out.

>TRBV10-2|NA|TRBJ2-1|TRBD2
CASTTLAGTYNEQFF
TGCGCCAGCACCACACTAGCGGGGACGTACAATGAGCAGTTCTTC
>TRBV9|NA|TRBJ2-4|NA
CASSVVQESIQYF
TGTGCCAGCAGCGTGGTTCAGGAGAGCATTCAGTACTTC
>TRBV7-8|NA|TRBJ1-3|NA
CASSLSLASGNTIYF
TGTGCCAGCAGCTTATCTTTAGCCTCTGGAAACACCATATATTTT
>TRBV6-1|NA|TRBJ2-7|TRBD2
CASSEGLETYEQYF
TGTGCCAGCAGTGAGGGACTAGAAACCTACGAGCAGTACTTC
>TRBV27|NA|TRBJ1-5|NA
CASSLMGAPFQPQHF
TGTGCCAGCAGTTTAATGGGAGCTCCTTTTCAGCCCCAGCATTTT
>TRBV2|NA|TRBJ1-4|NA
CASKPQVSNEKLFF
TGTGCCAGCAAACCACAGGTGTCTAATGAAAAACTGTTTTTT
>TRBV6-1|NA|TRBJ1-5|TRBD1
CASSTGVALRPQHF
TGTGCCAGCAGCACAGGGGTCGCACTTCGTCCCCAGCATTTT
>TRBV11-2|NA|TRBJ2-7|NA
CASSLERRVYSHEQYF
TGTGCCAGCAGCTTAGAGCGCAGGGTGTATTCCCACGAGCAGTACTTC
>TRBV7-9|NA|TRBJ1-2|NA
CASTTLGNYGYTF
TGTGCCAGCACCACACTGGGGAACTATGGCTACACCTTC
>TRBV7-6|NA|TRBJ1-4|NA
CASSPAAGSEKLFF
TGTGCCAGCAGCCCGGCGGCGGGGAGTGAAAAACTGTTTTTT
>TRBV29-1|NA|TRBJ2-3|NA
CSVAGRSTDTQYF
TGCAGCGTTGCCGGCAGGAGCACAGATACGCAGTATTTT
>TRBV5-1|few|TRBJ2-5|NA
CASSSRGTPPETQYF
TGCGCCAGCAGTTCCCGCGGCACACCTCCAGAGACCCAGTACTTC
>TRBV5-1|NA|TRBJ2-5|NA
CASSLGHGEETQYF
TGCGCCAGCAGCTTGGGGCACGGGGAGGAGACCCAGTACTTC
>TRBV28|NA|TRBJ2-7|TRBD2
CASSLGGGRDHEQYF
TGTGCCAGCAGTTTAGGGGGCGGGAGGGACCACGAGCAGTACTTC
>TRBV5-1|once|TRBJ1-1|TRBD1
CASSAVTGAQTEAFF
TGCGCCAGCAGCGCAGTCACAGGGGCCCAGACTGAAGCTTTCTTT
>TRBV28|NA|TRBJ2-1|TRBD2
CASSLPGGSPYNEQFF
TGTGCCAGCAGTCTACCGGGGGGTAGCCCCTACAATGAGCAGTTCTTC
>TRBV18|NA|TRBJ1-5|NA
CASSPAGLRDQPQHF
TGTGCCAGCTCACCCGCGGGACTAAGGGATCAGCCCCAGCATTTT
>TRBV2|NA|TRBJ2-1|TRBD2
CASSPLAGGEQFF
TGTGCCAGCAGTCCCCTAGCGGGAGGTGAGCAGTTCTTC
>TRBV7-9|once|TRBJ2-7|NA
CASSFGGRTYEQYF
TGTGCCAGCAGCTTTGGCGGCAGAACCTACGAGCAGTACTTC
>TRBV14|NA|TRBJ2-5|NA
CASSPGRQETQYF
TGTGCCAGCAGCCCGGGACGACAAGAGACCCAGTACTTC
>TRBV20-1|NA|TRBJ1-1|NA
CSAREWAMAFF
TGCAGTGCTAGAGAGTGGGCGATGGCTTTCTTT
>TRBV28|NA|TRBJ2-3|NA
CASSPLRYTDTQYF
TGTGCCAGCAGTCCCCTCCGATATACAGATACGCAGTATTTT
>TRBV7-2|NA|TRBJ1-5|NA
CASSLQTDTQEHF
TGTGCCAGCAGCCTCCAAACCGACACCCAAGAGCATTTT
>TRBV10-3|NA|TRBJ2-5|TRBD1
CAINRGTGEETQYF
TGTGCCATCAATCGAGGGACAGGGGAGGAGACCCAGTACTTC
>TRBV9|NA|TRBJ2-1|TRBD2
CASSVKGTSANNEQFF
TGTGCCAGCAGCGTAAAGGGGACTAGCGCCAACAATGAGCAGTTCTTC
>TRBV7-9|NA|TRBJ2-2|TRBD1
CASSLTGDTGELFF
TGTGCCAGCAGCTTAACAGGGGACACCGGGGAGCTGTTTTTT
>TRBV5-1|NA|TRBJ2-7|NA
CASSPGNAGDEQYF
TGCGCCAGCAGCCCCGGGAACGCTGGCGACGAGCAGTACTTC
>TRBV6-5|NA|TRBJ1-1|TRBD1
CASRSDRGVTEAFF
TGTGCCAGCAGATCGGACAGGGGGGTTACTGAAGCTTTCTTT
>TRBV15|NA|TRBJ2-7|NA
CATSRDLHTTYEQYF
TGTGCCACCAGCAGAGATCTGCACACTACCTACGAGCAGTACTTC
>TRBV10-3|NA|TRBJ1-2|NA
CAISEGQGKGYGYTF
TGTGCCATCAGTGAGGGGCAGGGAAAGGGCTATGGCTACACCTTC
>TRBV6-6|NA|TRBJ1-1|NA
CASSYSPETRNTEAFF
TGTGCCAGCAGTTACTCGCCAGAAACCCGGAACACTGAAGCTTTCTTT
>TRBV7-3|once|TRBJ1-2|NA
CASSPTAGPGYGYTF
TGTGCCAGCAGCCCGACCGCGGGACCGGGCTATGGCTACACCTTC
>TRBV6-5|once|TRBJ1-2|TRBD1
CASSHRGYYGYTF
TGTGCCAGCAGCCACAGGGGGTACTATGGCTACACCTTC
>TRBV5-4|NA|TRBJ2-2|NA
CASSFRDTGELFF
TGTGCCAGCAGCTTCAGAGACACCGGGGAGCTGTTTTTT
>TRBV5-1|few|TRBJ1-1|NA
CASSLPAATEAFF
TGCGCCAGCAGCTTGCCGGCCGCCACTGAAGCTTTCTTT
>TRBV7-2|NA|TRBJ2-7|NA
CASSLGGRGANSEQYF
TGTGCCAGCAGCTTAGGAGGCAGGGGAGCCAACTCCGAGCAGTACTTC
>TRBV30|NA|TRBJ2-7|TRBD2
CAWSVSSGRYEQYF
TGTGCCTGGAGTGTATCTAGCGGGAGGTACGAGCAGTACTTC
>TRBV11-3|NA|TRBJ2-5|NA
CASSPDPLGTQYF
TGTGCCAGCAGCCCCGACCCCCTGGGGACCCAGTACTTC
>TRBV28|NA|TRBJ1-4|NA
CASKEGVARPNEKLFF
TGTGCCAGCAAGGAGGGTGTGGCCAGACCTAATGAAAAACTGTTTTTT
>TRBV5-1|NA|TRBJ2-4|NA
CASSPLGDLARKNIQYF
TGCGCCAGCAGCCCCCTGGGGGACCTCGCCCGGAAAAACATTCAGTACTTC
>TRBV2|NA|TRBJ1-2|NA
CASSESSSWGRLGYTF
TGTGCCAGCAGTGAAAGCAGTTCGTGGGGGCGCCTGGGCTACACCTTC